This note documents a single T cell receptor (beta chain) sequence. V lost 4 bases and J lost 1, with 11 bases in between. The germline V gene has CDR1 SGHRS and CDR2 YFSETQ. CDR3 length: 14 amino acids. This entry comes from a study of blood T cell repertoires in COVID-19. In the source study's methods: Reference gene primer amplification in the assay estimated nucleated cell counts. The method was immunoSEQ multiplex PCR; TCRdb's version includes in-frame clones alone and lacks a portion of them. The V and J calls and clone size come from that table; D and trimming were worked out from the DNA. The sample carries roughly 280,000 clones, roughly 90% recorded once.

Sequenced input: PBMCs or T cells enriched from blood (not recorded which). The TCR sequence derives from a man aged 40-55 years who had been exposed to COVID-19. The rearrangement links TRBV5-1 to TRBJ1-1; D may be TRBD1 (6 bases). The CDR3 sequence: CASSTQGPNTEAFF. The CDR3 DNA follows: TGCGCCAGCAGCACACAGGGTCCGAACACTGAAGCTTTCTTT.